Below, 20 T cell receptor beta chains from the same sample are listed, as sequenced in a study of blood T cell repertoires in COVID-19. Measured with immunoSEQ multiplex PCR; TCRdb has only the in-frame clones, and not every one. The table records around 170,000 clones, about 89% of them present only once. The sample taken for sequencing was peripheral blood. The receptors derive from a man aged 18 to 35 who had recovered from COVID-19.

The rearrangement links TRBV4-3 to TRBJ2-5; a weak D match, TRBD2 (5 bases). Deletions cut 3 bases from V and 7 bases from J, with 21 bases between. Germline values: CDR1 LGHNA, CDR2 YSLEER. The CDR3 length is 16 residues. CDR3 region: CASSHPTKSKSGTQYF. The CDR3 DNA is TGCGCCAGCAGCCACCCTACAAAATCCAAAAGCGGGACCCAGTACTTC.

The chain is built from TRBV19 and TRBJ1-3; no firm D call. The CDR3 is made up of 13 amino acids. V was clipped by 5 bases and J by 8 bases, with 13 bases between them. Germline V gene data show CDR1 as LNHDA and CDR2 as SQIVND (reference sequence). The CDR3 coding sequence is TGTGCCAGTAGTCCGACTCCTTGGGACACCATATATTTT. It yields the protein CASSPTPWDTIYF.

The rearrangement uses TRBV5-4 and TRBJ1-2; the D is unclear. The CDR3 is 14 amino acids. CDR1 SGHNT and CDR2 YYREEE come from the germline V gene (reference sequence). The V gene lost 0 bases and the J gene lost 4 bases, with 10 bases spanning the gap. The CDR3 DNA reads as TGTGCCAGCAGCTTGGCTCGACACCCCTATGGCTACACCTTC. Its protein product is CASSLARHPYGYTF.

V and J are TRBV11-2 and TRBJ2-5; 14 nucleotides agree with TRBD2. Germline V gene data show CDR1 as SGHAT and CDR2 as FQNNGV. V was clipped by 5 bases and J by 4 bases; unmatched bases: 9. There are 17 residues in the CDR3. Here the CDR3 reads CASSAGTSGRMGETQYF. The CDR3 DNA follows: TGTGCCAGCAGCGCCGGGACTAGCGGGAGAATGGGAGAGACCCAGTACTTC.

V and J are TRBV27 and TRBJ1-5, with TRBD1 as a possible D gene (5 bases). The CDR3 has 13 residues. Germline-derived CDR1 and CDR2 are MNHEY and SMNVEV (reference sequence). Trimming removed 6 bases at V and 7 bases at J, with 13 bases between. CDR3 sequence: CASRREYRQPQHF. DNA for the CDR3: TGTGCCAGCAGAAGAGAATACAGGCAGCCCCAGCATTTT.

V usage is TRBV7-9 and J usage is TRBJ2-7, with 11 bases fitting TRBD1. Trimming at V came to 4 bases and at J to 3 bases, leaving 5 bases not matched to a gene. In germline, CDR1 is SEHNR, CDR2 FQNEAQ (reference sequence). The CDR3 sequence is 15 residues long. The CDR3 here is CASSSKGQGVYEQYF. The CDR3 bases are TGTGCCAGCAGCTCCAAGGGACAGGGGGTCTACGAGCAGTACTTC.

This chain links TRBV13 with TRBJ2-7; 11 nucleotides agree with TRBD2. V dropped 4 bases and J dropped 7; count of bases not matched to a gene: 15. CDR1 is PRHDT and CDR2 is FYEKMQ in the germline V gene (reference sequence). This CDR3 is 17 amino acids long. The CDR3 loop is CASSSRDSGRARGEQYF. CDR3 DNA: TGTGCCAGCAGCTCTCGGGATAGCGGGAGGGCCAGAGGGGAGCAGTACTTC.

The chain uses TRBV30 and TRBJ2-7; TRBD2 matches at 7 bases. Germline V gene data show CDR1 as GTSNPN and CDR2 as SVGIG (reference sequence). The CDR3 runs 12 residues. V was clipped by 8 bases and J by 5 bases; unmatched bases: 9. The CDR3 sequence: CASLRGVHEQYF. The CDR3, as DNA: TGTGCCAGCCTACGGGGGGTCCACGAGCAGTACTTC.

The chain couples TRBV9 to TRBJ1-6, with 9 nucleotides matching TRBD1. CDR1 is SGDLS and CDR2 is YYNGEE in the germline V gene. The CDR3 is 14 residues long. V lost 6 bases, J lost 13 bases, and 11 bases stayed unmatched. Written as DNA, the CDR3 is TGTGCCAGCACCCCGGGACAGGGCTTCTCGCCCCTCCACTTT. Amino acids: CASTPGQGFSPLHF. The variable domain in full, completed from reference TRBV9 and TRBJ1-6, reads DSGVTQTPKHLITATGQRVTLRCSPRSGDLSVYWYQQSLDQGLQFLIQYYNGEERAKGNILERFSAQQFPDLHSELNLSSLELGDSALYFCASTPGQGFSPLHFGNGTRLTVT.

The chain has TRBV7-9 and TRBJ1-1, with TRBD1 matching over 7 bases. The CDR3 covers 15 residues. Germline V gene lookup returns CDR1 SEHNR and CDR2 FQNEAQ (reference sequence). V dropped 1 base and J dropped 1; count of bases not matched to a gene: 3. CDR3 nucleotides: TGTGCCAGCAGCTTAGGGACAGGCGGGAACACTGAAGCTTTCTTT. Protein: CASSLGTGGNTEAFF.

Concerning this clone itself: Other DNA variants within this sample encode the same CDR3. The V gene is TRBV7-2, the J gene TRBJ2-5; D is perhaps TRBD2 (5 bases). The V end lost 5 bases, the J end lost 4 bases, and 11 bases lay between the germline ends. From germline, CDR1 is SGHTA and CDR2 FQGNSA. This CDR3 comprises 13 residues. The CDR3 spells CASSLERGETQYF. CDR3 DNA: TGTGCCAGCAGCCTAGAACGGGGAGAGACCCAGTACTTC. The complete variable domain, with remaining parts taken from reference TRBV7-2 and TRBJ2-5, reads GAGVSQSPSNKVTEKGKDVELRCDPISGHTALYWYRQSLGQGLEFLIYFQGNSAPDKSGLPSDRFSAERTGGSVSTLTIQRTQQEDSAVYLCASSLERGETQYFGPGTRLLVL.

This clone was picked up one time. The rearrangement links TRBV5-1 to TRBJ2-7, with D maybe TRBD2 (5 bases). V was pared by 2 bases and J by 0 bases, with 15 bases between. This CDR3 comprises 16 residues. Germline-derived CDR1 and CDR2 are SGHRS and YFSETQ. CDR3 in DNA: TGCGCCAGCAGCTTAGAGGGTTTGGGCGGCTCCTACGAGCAGTACTTC. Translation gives CASSLEGLGGSYEQYF.

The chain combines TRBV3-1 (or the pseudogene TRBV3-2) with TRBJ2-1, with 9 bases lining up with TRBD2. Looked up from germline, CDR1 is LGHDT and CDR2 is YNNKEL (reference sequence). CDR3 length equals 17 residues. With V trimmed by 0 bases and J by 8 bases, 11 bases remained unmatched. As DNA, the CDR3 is TGTGCCAGCAGCCAAGATCACAGCGCGGGAGGGCCCCATGAGCAGTTCTTC. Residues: CASSQDHSAGGPHEQFF.

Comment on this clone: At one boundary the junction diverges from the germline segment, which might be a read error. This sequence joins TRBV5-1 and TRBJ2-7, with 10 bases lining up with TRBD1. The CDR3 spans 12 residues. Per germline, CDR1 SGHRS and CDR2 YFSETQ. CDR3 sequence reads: CASSWGGQGNEF. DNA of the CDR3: TGCGCCAGCAGCTGGGGGGGACAGGGGAACGAATTC.

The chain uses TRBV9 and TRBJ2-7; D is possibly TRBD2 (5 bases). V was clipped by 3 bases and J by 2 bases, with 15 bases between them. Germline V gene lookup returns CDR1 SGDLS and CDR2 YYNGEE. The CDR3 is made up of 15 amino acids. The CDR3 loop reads CASSALASSAYEQYF. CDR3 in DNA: TGTGCCAGCAGCGCCCTGGCTAGCAGTGCCTACGAGCAGTACTTC.

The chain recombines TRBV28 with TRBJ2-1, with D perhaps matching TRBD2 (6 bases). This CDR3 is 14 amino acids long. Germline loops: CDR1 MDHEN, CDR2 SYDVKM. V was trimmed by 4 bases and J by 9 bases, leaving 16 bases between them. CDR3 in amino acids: CASSSRTSPGEQFF. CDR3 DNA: TGTGCCAGCAGTTCCCGTACTAGCCCTGGTGAGCAGTTCTTC.

The CDR3, as DNA: TGTGCCAGCAGCTTAAATCTGGACAATACCTACGAGCAGTACTTC. It codes for CASSLNLDNTYEQYF. The chain employs TRBV7-9 and TRBJ2-7, with D possibly TRBD1 on 5 matching bases. CDR3 length: 15 amino acids. The V end lost 2 bases, the J end lost 2 bases, and 13 bases lay between the germline ends. The germline CDR1 and CDR2 sequences are SEHNR and FQNEAQ (reference sequence).

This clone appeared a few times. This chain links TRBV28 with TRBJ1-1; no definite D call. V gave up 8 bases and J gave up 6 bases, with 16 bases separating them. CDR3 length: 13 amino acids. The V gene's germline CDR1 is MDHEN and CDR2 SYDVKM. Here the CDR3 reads CASLGSFISEAFF. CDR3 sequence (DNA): TGTGCCAGCTTGGGCTCCTTTATCTCTGAAGCTTTCTTT.

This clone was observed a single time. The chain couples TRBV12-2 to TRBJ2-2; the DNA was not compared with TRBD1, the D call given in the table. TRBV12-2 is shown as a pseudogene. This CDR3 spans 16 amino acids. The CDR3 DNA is TGTGCAAGTCGCCCCGTGGACAGAGAGAACACCGGGGAGCTGTTTTTT. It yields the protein CASRPVDRENTGELFF.

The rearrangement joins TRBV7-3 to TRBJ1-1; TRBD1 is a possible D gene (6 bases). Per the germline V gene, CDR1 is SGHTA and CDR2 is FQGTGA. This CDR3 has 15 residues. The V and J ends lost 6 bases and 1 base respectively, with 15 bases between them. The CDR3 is CASSLGGRQNTEAFF. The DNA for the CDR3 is TGTGCCAGCAGTCTAGGGGGACGGCAGAACACTGAAGCTTTCTTT.